The clone carrying this TCR beta chain was seen many times. Its antigen is still unknown. This specimen belongs to a study of T cells after posttransplantation cyclophosphamide. Study observations and caveats: Donor-recipient repertoire similarity was low at 1-2 months, rising over year one. After PTCy, TRB diversity resembled that of CNI/methotrexate controls. TRB overlap between skin or GI tissue T cells and blood was limited.

Trimming left V 4 bases short and J 7 bases short, with 11 bases between. Germline loops: CDR1 SGHDN, CDR2 FVKESK. The CDR3 runs to 14 residues. Clones were read by immunoSEQ multiplex PCR, and TCRdb kept only the in-frame ones, dropping some. The sample contains roughly 14,000 clones, none of them singletons. Busulfan-fludarabine conditioning, marrow transplant, and cyclophosphamide on days +3 and +4 were administered. The chain has TRBV14 and TRBJ1-6; D is perhaps TRBD1 (6 bases). The receptor comes from a female patient between 40 and 55 years old who received an allogeneic stem cell transplant from a related donor, was CMV-positive, and had no GVHD. Some T cells may have originated in the graft donor. Sequenced material: PBMCs, taken more than 950 days after allogeneic stem cell transplant with posttransplant cyclophosphamide. The CDR3 nucleotides are TGTGCCAGCAGCCCCCGGGACAACAATTCACCCCTCCACTTT. Protein product: CASSPRDNNSPLHF. The variable domain in full, with the rest retrieved from reference TRBV14 and TRBJ1-6, is EAGVTQFPSHSVIEKGQTVTLRCDPISGHDNLYWYRRVMGKEIKFLLHFVKESKQDESGMPNNRFLAERTGGTYSTLKVQPAELEDSGVYFCASSPRDNNSPLHFGNGTRLTVT.